This TCR beta chain emerged from a study of PD-1 blockade in classical Hodgkin lymphoma. On this clone itself: Its antigen remains unidentified.

TCRdb's copy holds only in-frame clones and misses some; the assay was immunoSEQ multiplex PCR. The sample includes some 60,000 clones, around nine tenths seen only once; the top ten take 9.7%. General study findings and limits: In CD4+ cells, TCR diversity went up significantly by C4D1, but in CD8+ cells it did not. Complete responders' diversity at baseline resembled that of newly diagnosed patients.

V lost 4 bases to trimming and J lost 0 bases, with 8 bases between them. Germline assignment: CDR1 MNHEY and CDR2 SMNVEV (reference sequence). This CDR3 spans 14 amino acids. Relapse was seen in all patients after autologous stem cell transplantation, and brentuximab vedotin exposure was variable. The TCR sequence derives from a human donor with classical Hodgkin lymphoma. The J gene is TRBJ2-3, the V gene TRBV27; D perhaps matches TRBD1 (5 bases). The source was peripheral blood mononuclear cells (PBMCs), collected at baseline. CDR3 bases: TGTGCCAGCAGTTCGGCAGGGAGCACAGATACGCAGTATTTT. It is translated as CASSSAGSTDTQYF.